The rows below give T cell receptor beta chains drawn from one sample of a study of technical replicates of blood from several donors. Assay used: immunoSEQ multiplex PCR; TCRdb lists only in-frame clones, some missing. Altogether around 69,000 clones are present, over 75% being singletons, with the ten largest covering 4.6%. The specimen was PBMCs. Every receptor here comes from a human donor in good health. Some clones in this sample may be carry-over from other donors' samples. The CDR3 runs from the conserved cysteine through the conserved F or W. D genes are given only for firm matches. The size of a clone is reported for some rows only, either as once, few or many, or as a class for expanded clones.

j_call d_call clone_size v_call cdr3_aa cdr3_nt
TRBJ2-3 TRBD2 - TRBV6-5 CASSFRAGGSTDTQYF TGTGCCAGCAGTTTTAGAGCGGGAGGATCCACAGATACGCAGTATTTT
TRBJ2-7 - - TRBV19 CASSTSVSYEQYF TGTGCCAGTAGTACTAGCGTTTCCTACGAGCAGTACTTC
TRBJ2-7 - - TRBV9 CASSVDEYREQYF TGTGCCAGCAGCGTAGATGAGTACCGCGAGCAGTACTTC
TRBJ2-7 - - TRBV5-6 CASSPAVIQGFHEQYF TGTGCCAGCAGTCCGGCAGTGATACAGGGTTTTCACGAGCAGTACTTC
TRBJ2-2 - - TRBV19 CASRDNRNGELFF TGTGCCAGCCGGGACAATCGTAACGGGGAGCTGTTTTTT
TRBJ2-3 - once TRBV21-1 CASSTRGLPDTQYF TGTGCCAGCAGCACCCGGGGTTTGCCAGATACGCAGTATTTT
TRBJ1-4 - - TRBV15 CATSRAGSGKSNEKLFF TGTGCCACCAGCAGAGCGGGCTCGGGGAAGAGCAATGAAAAACTGTTTTTT
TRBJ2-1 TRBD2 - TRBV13 CASSDVEREGLSYNEQFF TGTGCCAGCAGCGATGTAGAGCGGGAGGGCCTCTCCTACAATGAGCAGTTCTTC
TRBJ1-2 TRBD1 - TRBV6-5 CASRSGTDYGYTF TGTGCCAGCAGATCCGGGACAGATTATGGCTACACCTTC
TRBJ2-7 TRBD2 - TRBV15 CATSRERAGSYEQYF TGTGCCACCAGCAGAGAGAGAGCGGGGTCCTACGAGCAGTACTTC
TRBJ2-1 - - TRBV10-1 CASFPIAPSYNEQFF TGCGCCAGCTTTCCGATAGCGCCATCCTACAATGAGCAGTTCTTC
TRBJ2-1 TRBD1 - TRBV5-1 CASAPGTGNEQFF TGCGCCAGCGCCCCCGGGACAGGCAATGAGCAGTTCTTC
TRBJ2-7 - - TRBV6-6 CASSSSAYEQYF TGTGCCAGCAGTTCTTCAGCCTACGAGCAGTACTTC
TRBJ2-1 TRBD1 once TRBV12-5 CASGPDRILRNEQFF TGTGCTAGTGGGCCGGACAGGATCCTTCGCAATGAGCAGTTCTTC
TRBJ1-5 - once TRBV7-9 CASSFDPETPQHF TGTGCCAGCAGCTTCGACCCCGAGACACCCCAGCATTTT
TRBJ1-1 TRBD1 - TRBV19 CASSGAGGGTEAFF TGTGCCAGTAGTGGAGCAGGGGGCGGGACTGAAGCTTTCTTT
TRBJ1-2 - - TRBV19 CASSITGNYGYTF TGTGCCAGTAGTATAACAGGAAACTATGGCTACACCTTC
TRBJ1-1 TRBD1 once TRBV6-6 CASSSTGVGTEAFF TGTGCCAGCAGTTCCACAGGGGTGGGGACTGAAGCTTTCTTT
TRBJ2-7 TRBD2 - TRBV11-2 CASSSWTSGSYEQYF TGTGCCAGCAGCTCCTGGACTAGCGGGAGTTACGAGCAGTACTTC
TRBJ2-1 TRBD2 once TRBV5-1 CASSLGLAGVDEQFF TGCGCCAGCAGCTTGGGTCTAGCGGGGGTCGATGAGCAGTTCTTC
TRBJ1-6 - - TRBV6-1 CASSDLPPPRAPLHF TGTGCCAGCAGTGACCTCCCCCCTCCGAGAGCACCCCTCCACTTT
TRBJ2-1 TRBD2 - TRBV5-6 CASSPLAGGLYNEQFF TGTGCCAGCAGCCCCCTAGCGGGAGGACTCTACAATGAGCAGTTCTTC
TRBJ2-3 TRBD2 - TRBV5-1 CASSRGDPVDTQYF TGCGCCAGCAGTCGGGGGGACCCAGTTGATACGCAGTATTTT
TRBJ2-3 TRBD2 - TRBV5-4 CASSRVAGVGPDTQYF TGTGCCAGCAGCCGAGTAGCGGGGGTGGGTCCAGATACGCAGTATTTT
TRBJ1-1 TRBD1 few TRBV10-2 CASRAGTGGMNTEAFF TGCGCCAGCAGGGCCGGGACAGGGGGTATGAACACTGAAGCTTTCTTT
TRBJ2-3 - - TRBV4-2 CASSQDPSLSTDTQYF TGTGCCAGCAGCCAAGATCCTAGCTTGAGCACAGATACGCAGTATTTT
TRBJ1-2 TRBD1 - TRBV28 CASSLGGGASYGYTF TGTGCCAGCAGCCTAGGAGGGGGCGCAAGCTATGGCTACACCTTC
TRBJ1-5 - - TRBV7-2 CASSPDRGQPQHF TGTGCCAGCAGCCCCGATCGGGGTCAGCCCCAGCATTTT
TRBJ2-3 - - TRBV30 CAWSASLITDTQYF TGTGCCTGGAGTGCTAGCCTTATCACAGATACGCAGTATTTT
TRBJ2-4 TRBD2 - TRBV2 CATKRGLAGGNKNIQYF TGTGCCACCAAAAGGGGACTAGCGGGGGGTAACAAAAACATTCAGTACTTC
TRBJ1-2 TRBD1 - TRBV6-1 CASSKDRERTYGYTF TGTGCCAGCAGCAAAGACAGGGAACGTACCTATGGCTACACCTTC
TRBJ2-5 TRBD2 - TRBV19 CASSTTSGGASQYF TGTGCCAGTAGTACGACTAGCGGGGGAGCGTCCCAGTACTTC
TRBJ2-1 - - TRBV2 CASTPREPSFDEQFF TGTGCCAGCACTCCGCGTGAGCCCTCATTTGATGAGCAGTTCTTC
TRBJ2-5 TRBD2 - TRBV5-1 CASSYGTIQETQYF TGCGCCAGCAGTTATGGGACTATTCAAGAGACCCAGTACTTC
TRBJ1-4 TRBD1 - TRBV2 CASSSPVGQVNEKLFF TGTGCCAGCAGTTCACCGGTAGGACAGGTTAATGAAAAACTGTTTTTT
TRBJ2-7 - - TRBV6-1 CASSDGLASSYEQYF TGTGCCAGCAGTGATGGACTGGCAAGCTCCTACGAGCAGTACTTC
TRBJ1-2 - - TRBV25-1 CASSDGTFIYGYTF TGTGCCAGCAGTGATGGGACATTCATCTATGGCTACACCTTC
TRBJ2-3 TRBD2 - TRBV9 CASSVTSGSTDTQYF TGTGCCAGCAGCGTTACTAGCGGGAGCACAGATACGCAGTATTTT
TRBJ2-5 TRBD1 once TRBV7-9 CASSLARQGPPGTQYF TGTGCCAGCAGCTTAGCCCGACAGGGGCCACCGGGGACCCAGTACTTC
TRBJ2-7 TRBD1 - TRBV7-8 CASSFLWGDRSF TGTGCCAGCAGTTTTCTTTGGGGGGACAGGAGCTTC
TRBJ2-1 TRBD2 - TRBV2 CASSVWTSENNEQFF TGTGCCAGCAGCGTCTGGACTAGCGAAAACAATGAGCAGTTCTTC
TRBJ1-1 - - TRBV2 CASTRQMNTEAFF TGTGCCAGCACAAGACAGATGAACACTGAAGCTTTCTTT
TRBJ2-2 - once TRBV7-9 CASRTLAVTGELFF TGTGCCAGCAGAACTCTTGCGGTCACCGGGGAGCTGTTTTTT
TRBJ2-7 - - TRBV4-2 CASSLALTGRTYEQYF TGTGCCAGCAGCCTCGCCTTGACAGGTCGGACCTACGAGCAGTACTTC
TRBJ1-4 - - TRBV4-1 CASSQATGYAGEKLFF TGCGCCAGCAGCCAAGCAACAGGATATGCTGGTGAAAAACTGTTTTTT
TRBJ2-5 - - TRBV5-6 CASSRGGTQYF TGTGCCAGCAGCAGGGGGGGGACCCAGTACTTC
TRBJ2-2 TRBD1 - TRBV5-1 CASSRRTGTTGELFF TGCGCCAGCAGCAGAAGGACAGGTACCACCGGGGAGCTGTTTTTT
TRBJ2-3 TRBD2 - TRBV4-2 CASSQARSGGPDTQYF TGTGCCAGCAGCCAAGCGCGAAGCGGGGGGCCGGATACGCAGTATTTT
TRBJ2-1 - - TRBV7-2 CASSPSLSGQFF TGTGCCAGCAGCCCGTCCCTATCGGGGCAGTTCTTC
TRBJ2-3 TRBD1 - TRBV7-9 CASSLSTGPVRDTQYF TGTGCCAGCAGCTTATCGACAGGGCCTGTGAGGGATACGCAGTATTTT
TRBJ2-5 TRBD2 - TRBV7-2 CASSPTSGGWETQYF TGTGCCAGCAGCCCAACTAGCGGGGGTTGGGAGACCCAGTACTTC
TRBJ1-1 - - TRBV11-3 CASSPGGGTEAFF TGTGCCAGCAGCCCCGGAGGAGGCACTGAAGCTTTCTTT
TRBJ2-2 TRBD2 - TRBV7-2 CASSFLSSGGLMGGELFF TGTGCCAGCAGCTTTCTCTCTAGCGGGGGGCTTATGGGCGGGGAGCTGTTTTTT
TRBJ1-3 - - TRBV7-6 CASSLEPIRGNTIYF TGTGCCAGCAGCTTAGAGCCGATCCGCGGAAACACCATATATTTT
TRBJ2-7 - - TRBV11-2 CASSLGPGIYEQYF TGTGCCAGCAGCTTAGGACCAGGAATCTACGAGCAGTACTTC
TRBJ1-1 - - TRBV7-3 CASSPGGVGEAFF TGTGCCAGCAGCCCCGGGGGGGTGGGTGAAGCTTTCTTT
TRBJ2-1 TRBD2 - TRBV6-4 CASSESSGGSEQFF TGTGCCAGCAGTGAGTCTAGCGGGGGCTCTGAGCAGTTCTTC